These T cell receptor beta chains were read from a single sample in a study of neurological immune-mediated disorders. TCRdb reprocessed the 5' RACE reads via MiXCR and lists one record per CDR3 protein. The sample consists of about 40,000 distinct CDR3 sequences, roughly 2.5% of them appearing once. What was sequenced was PBMCs. Receptors were obtained from a man aged 50 or older with multiple sclerosis. Both conserved end residues are part of each CDR3. The D gene is left open where the match is weak. A clone size is listed for some rows: how often the clone was seen (once, few, many), or a class if it is expanded.

cdr3_aa cdr3_nt d_call clone_size j_call v_call
CASSLVWSENIQYF TGCGCCAGCAGCTTGGTCTGGAGTGAAAACATTCAGTACTTC NA many TRBJ2-4 TRBV5-1
CASSSDRERGMTEAFF TGTGCCAGCAGCTCGGACAGGGAGAGGGGAATGACTGAAGCTTTCTTT TRBD1 many TRBJ1-1 TRBV7-2
CASSEQTGSHYGYTF TGTGCCAGCAGTGAACAAACGGGCAGTCACTATGGCTACACCTTC NA many TRBJ1-2 TRBV6-5
CASSSRQGGGYTF TGTGCCAGCAGCTCTAGACAGGGTGGTGGCTACACCTTC TRBD1 many TRBJ1-2 TRBV7-6
CASSPAGLQETQYF TGTGCCAGCAGCCCAGCAGGTTTGCAAGAGACCCAGTACTTC NA many TRBJ2-5 TRBV11-2
CASSSHRGGMNTEAFF TGTGCCAGCAGTTCCCACAGGGGCGGAATGAACACTGAAGCTTTCTTT TRBD1 many TRBJ1-1 TRBV28
CASSLAAGRGWGTQYF TGTGCCAGCAGCTTGGCAGCGGGCCGCGGGTGGGGGACCCAGTACTTC NA many TRBJ2-5 TRBV7-2
CASSSQPGTMSNSPLHF TGTGCCAGCAGCTCCCAGCCGGGAACCATGTCCAATTCACCCCTCCACTTT NA many TRBJ1-6 TRBV7-2
CASSLGGAEQYF TGTGCCAGCAGCTTAGGGGGGGCAGAGCAGTACTTC NA NA TRBJ2-7 TRBV7-2
CASSQGGNRSPLNF TGCGCCAGCAGCCAAGGAGGGAACCGTTCACCCCTCAACTTT NA many TRBJ1-6 TRBV4-3
CASSLAGPGELFF TGCGCCAGCAGCCTAGCGGGGCCCGGGGAGCTGTTTTTT TRBD2 few TRBJ2-2 TRBV4-3
CASSDRGQGRLQPQHF TGCGCCAGCAGTGACCGAGGACAGGGTAGACTTCAGCCCCAGCATTTT TRBD1 many TRBJ1-5 TRBV10-2
CASSWRIQAGSDTQYF TGTGCCAGCAGCTGGCGAATCCAAGCAGGGTCAGATACGCAGTATTTT NA many TRBJ2-3 TRBV3-1
CASSSRAGGSPLHF TGTGCCAGCAGCTCCCGGGCGGGGGGATCACCCCTCCACTTT NA NA TRBJ1-6 TRBV7-9
CASSPGTGGNYEQYF TGCGCCAGCAGCCCTGGGACAGGGGGGAACTACGAGCAGTACTTC TRBD1 NA TRBJ2-7 TRBV5-1
CASSFFESTDTQYF TGTGCCAGCAGTTTTTTCGAAAGCACAGATACGCAGTATTTT NA many TRBJ2-3 TRBV12-3/TRBV12-4
CAINQDSSNQPQNF TGTGCCATCAACCAGGACAGTAGCAATCAGCCCCAGAATTTT NA many TRBJ1-5 TRBV10-3
CSARRLARYEQYF TGCAGTGCTAGACGTCTAGCGAGGTACGAGCAGTACTTC NA many TRBJ2-7 TRBV20-1
CASSSLAGGHVNIQYF TGTGCCAGCAGTTCCTTAGCGGGGGGGCACGTAAACATTCAGTACTTC TRBD2 many TRBJ2-4 TRBV12-3/TRBV12-4
CASRGQGYTEAFF TGTGCCAGCAGGGGACAGGGCTACACTGAAGCTTTCTTT TRBD1 many TRBJ1-1 TRBV12-3/TRBV12-4
CASSQAAEQYF TGTGCCAGCAGCCAAGCGGCCGAGCAGTACTTC NA many TRBJ2-7 TRBV3-1
CASSRQGDTEAFF TGTGCCAGCAGCCGACAGGGGGACACTGAAGCTTTCTTT TRBD1 many TRBJ1-1 TRBV7-2
CASSSWGAGRNTEAFF TGCGCCAGCAGCTCCTGGGGGGCAGGGCGTAACACTGAAGCTTTCTTT NA many TRBJ1-1 TRBV5-1
CASSQTHEGGSHNEQFF TGCGCCAGCAGCCAAACTCATGAGGGGGGATCCCACAATGAGCAGTTCTTC NA many TRBJ2-1 TRBV4-1
CASKKSGTDYGYTF TGTGCCAGTAAAAAGTCCGGGACAGACTATGGCTACACCTTC TRBD1 many TRBJ1-2 TRBV11-2
CASSLYRVRSNQPQHF TGTGCCAGCAGCTTGTACAGGGTTAGAAGCAATCAGCCCCAGCATTTT NA many TRBJ1-5 TRBV5-8
CASSWAQGARNQPQNF NA NA many TRBJ1-5 TRBV7-8
CASTPPGGTEAFF TGTGCCAGTACCCCCCCCGGAGGGACTGAAGCTTTCTTT NA many TRBJ1-1 TRBV5-6
CASSAGTRGTEAFF TGCGCCAGCAGCGCGGGGACAAGGGGCACTGAAGCTTTCTTT NA many TRBJ1-1 TRBV5-1
CSARPWTPTNTGELFF TGCAGTGCTAGACCCTGGACGCCAACGAACACCGGGGAGCTGTTTTTT NA many TRBJ2-2 TRBV20-1
CATSDSGLTYQPQHF TGTGCCACCAGTGATTCGGGCCTCACCTATCAGCCCCAGCATTTT NA many TRBJ1-5 TRBV24-1
CSASVGLTNTEAFF TGCAGTGCATCCGTCGGGTTGACGAACACTGAAGCTTTCTTT NA many TRBJ1-1 TRBV20-1
CASSATGAGELFF TGTGCCAGCAGTGCAACAGGGGCTGGGGAGCTGTTTTTT TRBD1 many TRBJ2-2 TRBV2
CASSLVTTGGPPGELFF TGTGCCAGCAGCTTAGTGACGACAGGGGGCCCCCCCGGGGAGCTGTTTTTT TRBD1 NA TRBJ2-2 TRBV7-6
CASSRAGTNSPLNF TGCGCCAGCAGCCGGGCTGGGACTAATTCACCCCTCAACTTT NA many TRBJ1-6 TRBV5-1
CASSYSQGVQPQHF TGTGCCAGCAGTTACTCGCAGGGGGTTCAGCCCCAGCATTTT TRBD1 many TRBJ1-5 TRBV6-5
CASGQDYSNQPQHF TGCGCCAGCGGGCAGGATTATAGCAATCAGCCCCAGCATTTT NA many TRBJ1-5 TRBV4-1
CASSLEVGGVFINTEAFF TGTGCCAGCAGCTTAGAGGTGGGCGGGGTCTTTATAAACACTGAAGCTTTCTTT NA many TRBJ1-1 TRBV7-9
CSANRGQPLNTEAFF TGCAGTGCTAACAGGGGACAGCCTTTGAACACTGAAGCTTTCTTT TRBD1 many TRBJ1-1 TRBV20-1
CASSPGGNNQPQHF TGCGCCAGCAGCCCGGGGGGGAACAATCAGCCCCAGCATTTT NA many TRBJ1-5 TRBV5-1
CASRTPGQGYEQYF TGTGCCAGCCGGACCCCGGGACAGGGCTACGAGCAGTACTTC TRBD1 many TRBJ2-7 TRBV6-2/TRBV6-3
CASTSGGAYNEQFF TGTGCCAGCACCAGCGGGGGGGCCTACAATGAGCAGTTCTTC TRBD2 many TRBJ2-1 TRBV28
CASELGTVNSPLHF TGTGCCAGCGAGTTGGGGACAGTCAATTCACCCCTCCACTTT TRBD1 many TRBJ1-6 TRBV7-9
CSAQAGQGDTGELFF TGCAGTGCTCAAGCGGGACAGGGGGACACCGGGGAGCTGTTTTTT TRBD1 many TRBJ2-2 TRBV20-1
CASSEWYKTGDRHGNGYTF TGTGCCAGCAGTGAATGGTATAAGACAGGGGATCGACATGGAAATGGCTACACCTTC TRBD1 many TRBJ1-2 TRBV25-1
CASSQGQVNTEAFF TGTGCCAGCAGCCAGGGACAGGTGAACACTGAAGCTTTCTTT TRBD1 many TRBJ1-1 TRBV12-3/TRBV12-4
CASRFDTREGEAFF TGCGCCAGCAGATTTGACACCCGAGAGGGTGAAGCTTTCTTT NA many TRBJ1-1 TRBV5-1
CASSKPLDPKGNEQFF TGTGCCAGCAGCAAACCACTGGACCCCAAGGGGAATGAGCAGTTCTTC NA many TRBJ2-1 TRBV4-2
CASSQKTGAEAFF TGTGCCAGCAGTCAGAAAACAGGGGCTGAAGCTTTCTTT TRBD1 many TRBJ1-1 TRBV27
CASSRSGTRETQYF TGTGCCAGCAGCCGATCCGGGACACGAGAGACCCAGTACTTC NA many TRBJ2-5 TRBV5-6
CAISEAGKGTDTQYF TGTGCCATCAGTGAGGCCGGAAAAGGCACAGATACGCAGTATTTT NA few TRBJ2-3 TRBV10-3
CSAQRRDLRYGYTF TGCAGTGCTCAAAGGCGGGATCTCCGCTATGGCTACACCTTC NA many TRBJ1-2 TRBV20-1
CASSTQGSTEAFF TGTGCCAGCAGCACACAGGGATCGACTGAAGCTTTCTTT NA many TRBJ1-1 TRBV7-2
CSATLQYGYTF TGCAGTGCTACTCTGCAGTATGGCTACACCTTC NA many TRBJ1-2 TRBV20-1
CAISEGRPQETQYF TGTGCCATCAGTGAGGGGCGCCCTCAAGAGACCCAGTACTTC NA many TRBJ2-5 TRBV10-3